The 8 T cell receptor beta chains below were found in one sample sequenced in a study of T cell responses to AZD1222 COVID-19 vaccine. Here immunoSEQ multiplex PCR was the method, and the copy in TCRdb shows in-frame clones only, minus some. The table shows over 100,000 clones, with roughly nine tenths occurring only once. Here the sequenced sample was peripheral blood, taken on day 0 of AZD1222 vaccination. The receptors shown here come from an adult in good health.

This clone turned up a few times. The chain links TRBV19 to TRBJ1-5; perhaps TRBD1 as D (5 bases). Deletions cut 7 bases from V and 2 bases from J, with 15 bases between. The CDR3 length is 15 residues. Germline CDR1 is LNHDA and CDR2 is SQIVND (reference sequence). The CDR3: CASNLRGKRNQPQHF. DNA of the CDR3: TGTGCCAGTAATTTAAGGGGCAAACGCAATCAGCCCCAGCATTTT. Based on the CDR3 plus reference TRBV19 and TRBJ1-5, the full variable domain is DGGITQSPKYLFRKEGQNVTLSCEQNLNHDAMYWYRQDPGQGLRLIYYSQIVNDFQKGDIAEGYSVSREKKESFPLTVTSAQKNPTAFYLCASNLRGKRNQPQHFGDGTRLSIL.

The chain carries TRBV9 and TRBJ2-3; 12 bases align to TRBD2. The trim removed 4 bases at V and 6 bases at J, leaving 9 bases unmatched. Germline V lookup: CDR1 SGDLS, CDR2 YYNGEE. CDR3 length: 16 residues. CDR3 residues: CASSKPSGGAGDTQYF. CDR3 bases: TGTGCCAGCAGCAAGCCTAGCGGGGGGGCCGGGGATACGCAGTATTTT.

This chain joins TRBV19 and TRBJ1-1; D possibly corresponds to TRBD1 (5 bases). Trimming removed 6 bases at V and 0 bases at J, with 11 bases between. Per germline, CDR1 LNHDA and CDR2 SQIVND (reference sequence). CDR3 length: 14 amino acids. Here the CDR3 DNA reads TGTGCCAGTAGACTGACAGCCATGAACACTGAAGCTTTCTTT. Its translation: CASRLTAMNTEAFF.

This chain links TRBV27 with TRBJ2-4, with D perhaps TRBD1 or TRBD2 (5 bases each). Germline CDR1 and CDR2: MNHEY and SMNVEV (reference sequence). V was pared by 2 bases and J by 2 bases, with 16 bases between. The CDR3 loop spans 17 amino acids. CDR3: CASSLTGTALSKNIQYF. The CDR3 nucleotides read TGTGCCAGCAGTTTAACCGGGACGGCGCTGTCCAAAAACATTCAGTACTTC.

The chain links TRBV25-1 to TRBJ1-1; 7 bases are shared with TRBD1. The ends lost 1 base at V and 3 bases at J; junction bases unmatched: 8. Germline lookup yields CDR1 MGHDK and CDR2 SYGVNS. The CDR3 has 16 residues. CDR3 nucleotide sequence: TGTGCCAGCAGTGAATCCGGACAGGCCCTGGACACTGAAGCTTTCTTT. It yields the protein CASSESGQALDTEAFF.

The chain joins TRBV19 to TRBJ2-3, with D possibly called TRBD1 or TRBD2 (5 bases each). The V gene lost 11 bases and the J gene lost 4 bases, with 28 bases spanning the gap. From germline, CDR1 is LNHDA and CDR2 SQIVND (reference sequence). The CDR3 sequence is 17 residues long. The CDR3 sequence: CASHGANGQGRSDTQYF. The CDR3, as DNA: TGTGCCTCTCACGGGGCCAACGGGCAGGGAAGATCAGATACGCAGTATTTT.

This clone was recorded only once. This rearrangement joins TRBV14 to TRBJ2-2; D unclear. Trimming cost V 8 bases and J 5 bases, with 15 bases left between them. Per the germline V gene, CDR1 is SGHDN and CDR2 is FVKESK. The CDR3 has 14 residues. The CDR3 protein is CASGGSSITGELFF. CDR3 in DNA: TGTGCCAGCGGTGGGTCTTCGATTACCGGGGAGCTGTTTTTT.

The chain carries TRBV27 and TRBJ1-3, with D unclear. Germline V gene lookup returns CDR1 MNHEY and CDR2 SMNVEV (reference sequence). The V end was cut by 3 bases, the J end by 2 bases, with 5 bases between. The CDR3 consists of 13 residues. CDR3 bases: TGTGCCAGCAGTTTTAGAACTGGAAACACCATATATTTT. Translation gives CASSFRTGNTIYF.